The source of this T cell receptor (beta chain) is a study of chemoradiotherapy in HPV16-positive cancers (dated by TCRdb to between 2020 and 2023). For the wider study: Candidate HPV-specific T-cell clones and common TCR motifs were defined by functional T-cell assays performed on cells from two HPV16-positive patients. The candidate HPV-specific TCRs and motifs were subsequently tracked in TCR repertoires obtained from 86 patients with HPV-related cancers. The study asked whether T-cell immunity to the HPV oncoproteins E6 and E7 changes during chemoradiotherapy and whether this immunity affects survival. Paper-wide results and their limitations: The functional definition of HPV-specific T cells was derived from only two HPV16-positive patients, and the survival association was reported for HPV16-positive patients. Expansion of candidate HPV-specific clones and E7-related TCR motifs was observed in the tumor microenvironment during treatment, whereas no such expansion was observed for non-HPV-specific T cells. In HPV16-positive patients, expansion of HPV-responsive T cells during chemoradiotherapy was found to be associated with improved recurrence-free survival.

This clone was seen a handful of times. Its antigen remains undetermined. No much larger clone is present one base from it, and per-base qualities are unavailable. Repertoires were sampled repeatedly over the course of chemoradiotherapy so that clonal expansion in the tumor microenvironment could be followed. Receptor amplification or capture employed the immunoSEQ multiplex PCR assay. The table was pulled from immuneACCESS by TCRdb, which kept in-frame rearrangements only. Such tables lose some clones; where checked, under half of the loss comes from unresolved V genes, and the rest has no known cause. In this sample the table shows approximately 12,000 clones, under 85% of which occur a single time. 5% to 7% of the sample is held by the ten biggest clonotypes. V loses 4 bases at its end and J loses 8 bases; junction bases beyond the gene matches: 4. There are 12 amino acids in the CDR3, from cysteine to phenylalanine inclusive. Only the CDR3 portion is preserved as DNA: 36 bases, with reading frame beginning at the first base. From the germline V gene (reference sequence), CDR1 is SEHNR and CDR2 is FQNEAQ.

Rearrangement joined TRBV7-9 to TRBJ1-1, and TRBD1 aligns with 7 junction nucleotides. The sample consisted of blood, taken from a patient who underwent chemoradiotherapy. This receptor was obtained from a human donor with HPV-associated anogenital cancer. The nucleotide sequence is given as TGTGCCAGCAGCTCCGACAGGGCCGAAGCTTTCTTT. The translation is CASSSDRAEAFF.